This T cell receptor (beta chain) was sequenced for a study of regulatory T cells in long-lasting Graves disease. This clonotype was seen a few times. The time point here: newly diagnosed GD, antithyroid drugs for less than 3 months. Extracted RNA from PBMCs served as the source of the TCR library. According to the study, TCR beta libraries were built with iRepertoire HTBI primers and CDR3-region Arm-PCR. TCRdb reanalysed the multiplex PCR reads using MiXCR and keeps one entry per CDR3 protein. The data hold some 350,000 distinct CDR3 sequences, with roughly 17% observed a single time. The trim removed 2 bases at V and 7 bases at J, leaving 11 bases unmatched. This CDR3 has 17 residues. Germline values: CDR1 LNHDA, CDR2 SQIVND (reference sequence). These data are also associated with another study on T cells in Graves' hyperthyroidism and ophthalmopathy.

The V call is TRBV19, the J call TRBJ2-1, with 10 bases lining up with TRBD2. The specimen comprised peripheral blood mononuclear cells (PBMCs), sampled at new diagnosis, from a patient treated with antithyroid drugs. The receptor was derived from a woman between 18 and 29 years old with Graves disease. CDR3 nucleotide sequence: TGTGCCAGTAGTATAAGGGGTGGAGCGGGAGGGGGAAATGAGCAGTTCTTC. It translates to CASSIRGGAGGGNEQFF.